Each of the 14 T cell receptor beta chains below was sequenced from the same sample in a study of human T cells and chemical hapten exposure. As for time point: patch test 1, 2 weeks after DPC sensitization. Treatment given: therapeutic diphenylcyclopropenone sensitization with weekly scalp DPC. Using its own MiXCR run on the RACE reads, TCRdb lists one record per CDR3 protein. Among roughly 70,000 distinct CDR3 sequences listed, more than 8% were seen once. Sequenced material: whole blood, taken in connection with sensitization to the hapten diphenylcyclopropenone (DPC). Receptors were obtained from a woman between 40 and 55 years old with alopecia areata. Some clones in this sample may be carry-over from other donors' samples.

The chain links TRBV10-1 to TRBJ2-3; 9 positions agree with TRBD2. CDR1 is WNHNN and CDR2 is SYGVQD in the germline V gene (reference sequence). This CDR3 has 14 residues. J lost 4 bases, V lost 3 bases, and 2 bases had no gene match. The CDR3 loop reads CASSDGGGADTQYF. The DNA of the CDR3 is TGCGCCAGCAGTGACGGCGGGGGGGCAGATACGCAGTATTTT.

This clonotype has at least ten counts. This chain connects TRBV6-6 to TRBJ2-4; unclear D gene. Germline CDR1 reads MNHNY; CDR2 reads SVGAGI (reference sequence). The CDR3 length is 16 residues. The germline V and J ends were trimmed by 2 bases and 1 base, with 12 bases remaining between them. CDR3 coding DNA: TGTGCCAGCAGTTACCGGTCAGCTCTGGCCAAAAACATTCAGTACTTC. This encodes CASSYRSALAKNIQYF.

This chain joins TRBV5-1 and TRBJ1-4; a weak D match, TRBD1 (5 bases). Germline loops: CDR1 SGHRS, CDR2 YFSETQ. CDR3 length: 16 residues. Trimming cost V 6 bases and J 0 bases, with 15 bases left between them. This CDR3 is CASKREGATTNEKLFF. The CDR3 DNA reads TGCGCCAGCAAGAGGGAAGGGGCTACAACTAATGAAAAACTGTTTTTT.

This clonotype has more than one count but fewer than ten. The chain carries TRBV12-3 or TRBV12-4 and TRBJ1-1; TRBD1 might be the D (6 bases). Trimming left V 7 bases short and J 8 bases short, with 14 bases between. This CDR3 has 12 residues. CDR3 nucleotide sequence: TGTGCCAGCATTCGGGGGGCAGGGGAAGCTTTCTTT. Residues: CASIRGAGEAFF.

A word on this clonotype: This may be a read error, as it is one base from a much larger clone. The rearrangement joins TRBV21-1 to TRBJ2-1; TRBD1 is the table's D call, not checked against the DNA. TRBV21-1 is tagged as a pseudogene. The CDR3 consists of 15 residues. CDR3 region: CASSLGQLNYNEQFF. The DNA for the CDR3 is TGTGCCAGCAGCTTGGGACAGCTAAACTACAATGAGCAGTTCTTC.

V gene TRBV6-2 or TRBV6-3 combines with J gene TRBJ2-7; 8 nucleotides agree with TRBD2. Germline assignment: CDR1 MNHEY and CDR2 SVGEGT. CDR3 size: 13 residues. The trim removed 9 bases at V and 3 bases at J, leaving 7 bases unmatched. CDR3 nucleotide sequence: TGTGCCAGTAGCGGGGCGAACATCTACGAGCAGTACTTC. Its translation is CASSGANIYEQYF.

This clonotype has only a few counts. The rearrangement links TRBV20-1 to TRBJ2-7; 9 bases agree with TRBD2. V was pared by 3 bases and J by 5 bases, with 8 bases of the junction left unmatched. Germline CDR1 reads DFQATT; CDR2 reads SNEGSKA (reference sequence). The CDR3 is made up of 14 amino acids. As DNA, the CDR3 is TGCAGTGCTAGCGTGCCTAGCGGGGTGAACGAGCAGTACTTC. It encodes CSASVPSGVNEQYF.

This clonotype was counted between two and nine times. The chain is built from TRBV20-1 and TRBJ2-5; TRBD2 is a possible D gene (5 bases). Germline loops: CDR1 DFQATT, CDR2 SNEGSKA (reference sequence). CDR3 length: 14 residues. Trimming pared 5 bases from V and 5 bases from J, leaving 18 bases between. This CDR3 reads CSALGGRGLETQYF. As DNA, the CDR3 is TGCAGTGCTCTGGGCGGTCGAGGGTTGGAGACCCAGTACTTC.

The chain is built from TRBV11-2 and TRBJ2-7, with TRBD2 identical over 11 bases. This CDR3 comprises 16 residues. Germline V CDR1 and CDR2: SGHAT, FQNNGV. With 4 bases clipped from V and 2 bases from J, the junction kept 7 bases outside the gene matches. The CDR3 sequence is CASSSYSGGAAYEQYF. Here the CDR3 DNA reads TGTGCCAGCAGCTCCTATAGCGGGGGGGCCGCCTACGAGCAGTACTTC.

This clonotype was counted only a few times. This rearrangement joins TRBV20-1 to TRBJ2-1; 8 bases are shared with TRBD1. The junction had 10 bases not matched to a gene; V was cut back by 5 bases and J by 4 bases. The CDR3 is 15 amino acids. The germline V gene encodes CDR1 DFQATT and CDR2 SNEGSKA (reference sequence). The CDR3 protein is CSAADRVTGYNEQFF. The CDR3 DNA is TGCAGTGCTGCGGACAGGGTAACCGGATACAATGAGCAGTTCTTC.

The rearrangement links TRBV7-2 to TRBJ1-4, with D unresolved. With 3 bases removed from V and 4 bases from J, the gap between germline ends came to 12 bases. In germline, CDR1 is SGHTA, CDR2 FQGNSA. There are 15 residues in the CDR3. For the CDR3, the DNA is TGTGCCAGCAGCTTGAGGTCGGCTCTTAATGAAAAACTGTTTTTT. Protein product: CASSLRSALNEKLFF.

This clonotype occurred many times. The J gene is TRBJ1-2, the V gene TRBV29-1; the D gene is possibly TRBD1 (6 bases). Between the trimmed V and J ends, which lost 6 bases and 7 bases, there was a span of 21 bases. CDR3 length: 14 amino acids. Germline-derived CDR1 and CDR2 are SQVTM and ANQGSEA. CDR3 residues: CSVAPTAGASGYTF. In nucleotides, the CDR3 is TGCAGCGTAGCCCCCACGGCAGGGGCGAGTGGCTACACCTTC.

The chain recombines TRBV12-3 or TRBV12-4 with TRBJ2-7, with TRBD1 matching 7 bases. Trimming removed 7 bases from V and 1 base from J; junction bases left unmatched: 10. The length of the CDR3 is 15 residues. The CDR3 protein is CASTLRDSPSYEQYF. The CDR3, as DNA: TGTGCCAGCACCCTCCGGGACAGCCCTTCCTACGAGCAGTACTTC.

CDR3 bases: TGTGCCAGCAGCCGCGGGACAGGGGATGGGGGAGATACGCAGTATTTT. As protein: CASSRGTGDGGDTQYF. The V gene is TRBV7-9, the J gene TRBJ2-3, with 10 bases that match TRBD1. Germline trimming cut 5 bases from V and 5 bases from J; bases unmatched to any gene: 10. This CDR3 has 16 amino acids. Germline CDR1 reads SEHNR; CDR2 reads FQNEAQ (reference sequence).